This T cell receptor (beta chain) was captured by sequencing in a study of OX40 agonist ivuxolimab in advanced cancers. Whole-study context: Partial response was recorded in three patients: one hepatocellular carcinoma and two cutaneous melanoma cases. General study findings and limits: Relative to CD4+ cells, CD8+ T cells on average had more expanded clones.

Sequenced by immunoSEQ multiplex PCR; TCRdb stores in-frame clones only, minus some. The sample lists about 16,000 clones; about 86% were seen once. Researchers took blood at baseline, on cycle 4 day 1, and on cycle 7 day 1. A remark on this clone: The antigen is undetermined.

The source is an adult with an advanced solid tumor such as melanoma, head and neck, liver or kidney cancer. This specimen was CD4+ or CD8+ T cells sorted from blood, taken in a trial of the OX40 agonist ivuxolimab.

The CDR3 loop is CASRETGIYGYTF. The CDR3, as DNA: TGTGCCAGTAGGGAGACAGGTATCTATGGCTACACCTTC. The chain is built from TRBV19 and TRBJ1-2; D possibly corresponds to TRBD1 (6 bases). The length of the CDR3 is 13 residues. Germline V gene sequence: CDR1 LNHDA, CDR2 SQIVND (reference sequence). V was trimmed by 6 bases and J by 4 bases, leaving 12 bases between them.